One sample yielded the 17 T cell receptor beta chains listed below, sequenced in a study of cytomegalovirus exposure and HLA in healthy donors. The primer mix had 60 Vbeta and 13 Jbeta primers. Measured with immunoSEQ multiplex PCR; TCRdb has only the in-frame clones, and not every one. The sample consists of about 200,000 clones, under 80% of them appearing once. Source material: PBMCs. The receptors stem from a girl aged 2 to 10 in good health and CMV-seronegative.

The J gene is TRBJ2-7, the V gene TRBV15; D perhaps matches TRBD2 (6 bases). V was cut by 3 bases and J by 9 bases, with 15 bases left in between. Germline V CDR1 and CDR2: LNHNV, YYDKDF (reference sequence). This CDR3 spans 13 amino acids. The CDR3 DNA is TGTGCCACCAGCAGGGGGGGAATCACGAGGCAGTACTTC. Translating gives CATSRGGITRQYF.

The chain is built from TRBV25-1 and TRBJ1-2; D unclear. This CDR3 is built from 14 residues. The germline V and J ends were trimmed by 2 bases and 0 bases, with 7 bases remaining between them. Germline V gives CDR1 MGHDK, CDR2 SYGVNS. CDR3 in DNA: TGTGCCAGCAGTGAAGCTCGGGCTAACTATGGCTACACCTTC. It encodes CASSEARANYGYTF.

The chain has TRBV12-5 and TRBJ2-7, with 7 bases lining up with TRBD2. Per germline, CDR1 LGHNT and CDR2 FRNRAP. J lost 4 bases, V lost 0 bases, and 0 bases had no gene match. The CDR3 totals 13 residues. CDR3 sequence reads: CASGLVGGYEQYF. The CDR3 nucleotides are TGTGCTAGTGGTTTGGTCGGGGGGTACGAGCAGTACTTC.

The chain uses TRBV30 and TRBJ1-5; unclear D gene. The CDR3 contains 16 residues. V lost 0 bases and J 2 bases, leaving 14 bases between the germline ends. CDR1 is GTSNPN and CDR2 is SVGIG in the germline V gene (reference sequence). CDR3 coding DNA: TGTGCCTGGAGTGTAAAGGAGAGTACTGGCAATCAGCCCCAGCATTTT. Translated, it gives CAWSVKESTGNQPQHF.

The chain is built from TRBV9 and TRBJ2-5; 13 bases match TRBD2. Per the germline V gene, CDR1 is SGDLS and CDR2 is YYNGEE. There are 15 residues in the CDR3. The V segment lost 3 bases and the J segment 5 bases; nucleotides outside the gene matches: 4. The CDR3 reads CASSEGTSGMETQYF. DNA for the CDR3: TGTGCCAGCAGCGAGGGGACTAGCGGGATGGAGACCCAGTACTTC.

The CDR3 DNA follows: TGCGCCAGCAGCCAATCGGGGACACAAGAGACCCAGTACTTC. Encoded protein: CASSQSGTQETQYF. The rearrangement joins TRBV4-1 to TRBJ2-5, with D possibly TRBD1 on 6 matching bases. The CDR3 is 14 amino acids. The ends were cut back, 2 bases at V and 2 bases at J, with 9 bases in the middle. CDR1 MGHRA and CDR2 YSYEKL come from the germline V gene.

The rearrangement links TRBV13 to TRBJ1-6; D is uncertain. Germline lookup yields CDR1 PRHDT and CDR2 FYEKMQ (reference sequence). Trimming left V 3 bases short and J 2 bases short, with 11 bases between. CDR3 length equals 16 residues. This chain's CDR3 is CASSFRGGPYNSPLHF. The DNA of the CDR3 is TGTGCCAGCAGCTTTCGGGGAGGGCCCTATAATTCACCCCTCCACTTT.

The CDR3 loop reads CASRNNRGADYGYTF. Here the CDR3 DNA reads TGTGCCAGCAGGAATAACAGGGGCGCGGACTATGGCTACACCTTC. V gene TRBV7-9 combines with J gene TRBJ1-2; 7 bases match TRBD1. The CDR3 covers 15 residues. V dropped 6 bases and J dropped 3; count of bases not matched to a gene: 10. The germline V gene has CDR1 SEHNR and CDR2 FQNEAQ (reference sequence).

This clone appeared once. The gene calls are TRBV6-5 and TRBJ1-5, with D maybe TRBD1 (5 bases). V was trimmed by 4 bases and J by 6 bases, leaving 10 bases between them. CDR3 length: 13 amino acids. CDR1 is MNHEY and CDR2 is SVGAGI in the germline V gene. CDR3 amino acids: CASSSGYSQPQHF. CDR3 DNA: TGTGCCAGCAGTTCAGGGTACAGTCAGCCCCAGCATTTT.

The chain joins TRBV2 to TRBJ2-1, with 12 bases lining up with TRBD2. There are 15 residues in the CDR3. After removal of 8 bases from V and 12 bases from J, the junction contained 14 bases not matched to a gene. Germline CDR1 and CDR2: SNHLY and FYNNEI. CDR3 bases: TGTGCCAGCTCCCAGGGGGCGACTAGCGGGAGATGGCAGTTCTTC. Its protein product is CASSQGATSGRWQFF.

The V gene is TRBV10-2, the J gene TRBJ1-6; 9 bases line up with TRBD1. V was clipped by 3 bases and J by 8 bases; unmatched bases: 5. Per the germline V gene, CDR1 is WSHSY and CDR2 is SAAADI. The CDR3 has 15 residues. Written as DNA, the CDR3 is TGCGCCAGCAGTGACACCGGGACAGGGTATTCACCCCTCCACTTT. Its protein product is CASSDTGTGYSPLHF.

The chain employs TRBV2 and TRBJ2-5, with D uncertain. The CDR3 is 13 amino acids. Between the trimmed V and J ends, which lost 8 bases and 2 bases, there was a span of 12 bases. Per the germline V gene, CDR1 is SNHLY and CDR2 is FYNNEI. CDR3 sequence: CASGYRRQETQYF. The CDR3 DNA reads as TGTGCCAGCGGGTACAGACGACAAGAGACCCAGTACTTC.

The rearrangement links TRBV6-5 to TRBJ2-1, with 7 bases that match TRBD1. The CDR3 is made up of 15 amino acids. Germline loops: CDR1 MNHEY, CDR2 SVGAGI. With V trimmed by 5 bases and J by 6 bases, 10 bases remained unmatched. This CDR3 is CASSIDRVAINEQFF. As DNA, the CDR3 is TGTGCCAGCAGTATCGACAGGGTTGCCATCAATGAGCAGTTCTTC.

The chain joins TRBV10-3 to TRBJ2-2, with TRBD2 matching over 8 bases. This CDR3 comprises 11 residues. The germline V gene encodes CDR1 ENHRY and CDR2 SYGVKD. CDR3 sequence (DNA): TGTGGGAGCGGGGGTGCCGGGGAGCTGTTTTTT. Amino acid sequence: CGSGGAGELFF.

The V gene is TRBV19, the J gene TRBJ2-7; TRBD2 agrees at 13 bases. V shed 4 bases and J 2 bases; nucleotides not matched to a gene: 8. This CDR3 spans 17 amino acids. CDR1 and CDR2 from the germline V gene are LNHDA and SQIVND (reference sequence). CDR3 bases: TGTGCCAGTAGTAATGGCACTAGCGGGAGGGGAACCTACGAGCAGTACTTC. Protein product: CASSNGTSGRGTYEQYF. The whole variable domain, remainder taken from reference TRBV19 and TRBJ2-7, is DGGITQSPKYLFRKEGQNVTLSCEQNLNHDAMYWYRQDPGQGLRLIYYSQIVNDFQKGDIAEGYSVSREKKESFPLTVTSAQKNPTAFYLCASSNGTSGRGTYEQYFGPGTRLTVT.

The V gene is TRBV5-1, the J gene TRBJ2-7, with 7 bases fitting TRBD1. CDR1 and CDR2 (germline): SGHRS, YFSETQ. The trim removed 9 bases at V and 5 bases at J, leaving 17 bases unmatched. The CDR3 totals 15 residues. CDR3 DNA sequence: TGCGCCACCCCCCAAGGACAGGCGTTAGGCAACGAGCAGTACTTC. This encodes CATPQGQALGNEQYF.

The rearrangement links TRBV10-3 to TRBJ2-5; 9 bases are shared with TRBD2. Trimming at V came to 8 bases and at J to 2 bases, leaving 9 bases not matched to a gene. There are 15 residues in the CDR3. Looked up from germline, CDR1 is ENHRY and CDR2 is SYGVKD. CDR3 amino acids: CAIGPLAGTQETQYF. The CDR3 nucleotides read TGTGCCATCGGCCCGCTAGCGGGGACACAAGAGACCCAGTACTTC.